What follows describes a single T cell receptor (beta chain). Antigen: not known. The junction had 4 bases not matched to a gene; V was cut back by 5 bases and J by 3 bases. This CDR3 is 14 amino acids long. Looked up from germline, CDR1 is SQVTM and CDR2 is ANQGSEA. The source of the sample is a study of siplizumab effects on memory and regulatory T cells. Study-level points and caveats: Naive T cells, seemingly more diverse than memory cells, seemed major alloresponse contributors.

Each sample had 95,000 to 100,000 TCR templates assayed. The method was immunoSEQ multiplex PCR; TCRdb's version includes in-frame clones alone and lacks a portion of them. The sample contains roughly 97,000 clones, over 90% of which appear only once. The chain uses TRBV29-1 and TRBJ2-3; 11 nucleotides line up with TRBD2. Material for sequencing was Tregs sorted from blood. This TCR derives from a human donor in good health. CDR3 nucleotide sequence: TGCAGCGTTTCACGGACTAGCGGGACAGATACGCAGTATTTT. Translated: CSVSRTSGTDTQYF.